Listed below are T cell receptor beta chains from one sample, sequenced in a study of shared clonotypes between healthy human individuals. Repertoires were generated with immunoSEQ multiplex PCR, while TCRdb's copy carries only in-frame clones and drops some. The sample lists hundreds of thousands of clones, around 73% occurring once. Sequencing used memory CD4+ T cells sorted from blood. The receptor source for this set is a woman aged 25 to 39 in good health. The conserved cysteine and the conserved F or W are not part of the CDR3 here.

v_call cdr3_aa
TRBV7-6 ASSWGTPNTEAF
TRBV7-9 ASSLGRDRLGEQY
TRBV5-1 ASSLLAEGTYEQY
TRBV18 ASSPVAGGGVTEAF
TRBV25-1 ASSENSRLAGVYNEQF
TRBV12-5 ASGLAGITDTQY
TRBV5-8 ASSQPGQRNYGYT
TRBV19 ATQPGAGEQY
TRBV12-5 ASGTLTGAWYEQY
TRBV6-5 ASSSPGLGGNEQF
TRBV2 ASSESVSGKQF
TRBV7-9 ASSLQDLANTGELF
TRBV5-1 ASSLGDLRTGELF
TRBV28 ASSFPGTGNTEAF
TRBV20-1 SARFSGLEF
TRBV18 ASSLYDTQY
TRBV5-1 ASSSGQGRSY
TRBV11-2 ASSSTGTGAYEQY
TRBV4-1 ASSQEGQGPYEQY
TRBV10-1 ASSAGGGSVEKLF